This T cell receptor beta chain was retrieved from a study of T cell responses to AZD1222 COVID-19 vaccine. Overall study results and limits: Of spike-specific TCRs, nearly half reportedly target regions left unmutated in variants.

V was trimmed by 6 bases and J by 1 base, leaving 6 bases between them. From germline, CDR1 is SNHLY and CDR2 FYNNEI. The CDR3 contains 13 residues. This clone was counted many times. Its antigen is undetermined. TCRdb's copy holds only in-frame clones and misses some; the assay was immunoSEQ multiplex PCR. The repertoire includes about 150,000 clones, around 87% of them detected once, and about a tenth sits in the top ten. The receptor was derived from an adult who received the AZD1222 COVID-19 vaccine. The sample here was peripheral blood, taken 28 days after the second AZD1222 dose. The rearrangement links TRBV2 to TRBJ2-2; D gene ambiguous. The CDR3 DNA reads TGTGCCAGCAGACGAGGGAACACCGGGGAGCTGTTTTTT. This gives the protein CASRRGNTGELFF.